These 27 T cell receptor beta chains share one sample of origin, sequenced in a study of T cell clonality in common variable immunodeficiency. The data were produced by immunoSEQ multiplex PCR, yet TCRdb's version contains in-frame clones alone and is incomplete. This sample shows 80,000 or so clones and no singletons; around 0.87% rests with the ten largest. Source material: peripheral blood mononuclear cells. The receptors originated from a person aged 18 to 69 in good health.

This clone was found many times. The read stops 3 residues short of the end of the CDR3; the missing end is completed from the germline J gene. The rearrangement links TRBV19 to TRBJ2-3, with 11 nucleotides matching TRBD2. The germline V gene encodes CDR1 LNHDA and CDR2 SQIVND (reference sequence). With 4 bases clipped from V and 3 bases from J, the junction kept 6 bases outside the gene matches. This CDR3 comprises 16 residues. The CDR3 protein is CASSTPSGRRTDTQYF. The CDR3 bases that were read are TGTGCCAGTAGTACCCCTAGCGGGAGGAGGACAGATACG. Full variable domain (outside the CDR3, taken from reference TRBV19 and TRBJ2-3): DGGITQSPKYLFRKEGQNVTLSCEQNLNHDAMYWYRQDPGQGLRLIYYSQIVNDFQKGDIAEGYSVSREKKESFPLTVTSAQKNPTAFYLCASSTPSGRRTDTQYFGPGTRLTVL.

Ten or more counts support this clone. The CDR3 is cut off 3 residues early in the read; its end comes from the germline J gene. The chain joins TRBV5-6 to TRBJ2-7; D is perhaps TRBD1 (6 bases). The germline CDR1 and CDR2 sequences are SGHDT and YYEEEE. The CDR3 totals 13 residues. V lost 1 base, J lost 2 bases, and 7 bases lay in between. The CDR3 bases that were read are TGTGCCAGCAGCTTGACAGGGACCTACGAG. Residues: CASSLTGTYE. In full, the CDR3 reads CASSLTGTYEQYF. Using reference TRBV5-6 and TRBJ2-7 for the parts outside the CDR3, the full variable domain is DAGVTQSPTHLIKTRGQQVTLRCSPKSGHDTVSWYQQALGQGPQFIFQYYEEEERQRGNFPDRFSGHQFPNYSSELNVNALLLGDSALYLCASSLTGTYEQYFGPGTRLTVT.

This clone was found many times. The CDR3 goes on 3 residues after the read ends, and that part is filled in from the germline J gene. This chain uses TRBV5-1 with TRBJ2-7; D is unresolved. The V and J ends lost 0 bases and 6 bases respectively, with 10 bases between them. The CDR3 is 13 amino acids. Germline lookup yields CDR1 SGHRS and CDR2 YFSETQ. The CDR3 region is CASSLANFVEQYF. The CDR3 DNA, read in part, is TGCGCCAGCAGCTTGGCCAATTTTGTCGAG. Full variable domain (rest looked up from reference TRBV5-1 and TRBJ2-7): KAGVTQTPRYLIKTRGQQVTLSCSPISGHRSVSWYQQTPGQGLQFLFEYFSETQRNKGNFPGRFSGRQFSNSRSEMNVSTLELGDSALYLCASSLANFVEQYFGPGTRLTVT.

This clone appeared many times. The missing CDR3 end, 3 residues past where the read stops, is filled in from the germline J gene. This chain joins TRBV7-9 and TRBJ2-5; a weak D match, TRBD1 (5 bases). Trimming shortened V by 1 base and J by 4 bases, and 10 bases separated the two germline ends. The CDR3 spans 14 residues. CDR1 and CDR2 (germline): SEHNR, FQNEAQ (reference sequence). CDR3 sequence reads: CASSLGSGPETQYF. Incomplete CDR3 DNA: TGTGCCAGCAGCTTAGGTTCAGGGCCAGAGACC.

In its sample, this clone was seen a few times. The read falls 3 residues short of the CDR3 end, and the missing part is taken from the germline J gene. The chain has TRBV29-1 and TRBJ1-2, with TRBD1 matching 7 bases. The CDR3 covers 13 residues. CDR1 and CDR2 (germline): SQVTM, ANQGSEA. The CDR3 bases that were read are TGCAGCGTTTCCGGGACAGACTACAATGAC. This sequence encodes CSVSGTDYND. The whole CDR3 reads CSVSGTDYNDYTF.

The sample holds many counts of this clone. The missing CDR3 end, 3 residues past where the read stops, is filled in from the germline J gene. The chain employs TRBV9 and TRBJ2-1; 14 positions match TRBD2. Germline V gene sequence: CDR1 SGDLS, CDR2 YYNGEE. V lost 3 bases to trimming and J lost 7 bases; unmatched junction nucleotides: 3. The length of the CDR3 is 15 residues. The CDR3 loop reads CASSAGTSGSNEQFF. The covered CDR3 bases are TGTGCCAGCAGCGCCGGGACTAGCGGGAGTAATGAG.

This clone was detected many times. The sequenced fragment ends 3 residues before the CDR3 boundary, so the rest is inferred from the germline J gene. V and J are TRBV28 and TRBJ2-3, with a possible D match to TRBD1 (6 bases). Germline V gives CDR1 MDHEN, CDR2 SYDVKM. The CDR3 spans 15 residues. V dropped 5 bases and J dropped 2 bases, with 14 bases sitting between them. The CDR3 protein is CASSHGQSFTDTQYF. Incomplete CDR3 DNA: TGTGCCAGCAGTCACGGACAGTCCTTCACAGATACG.

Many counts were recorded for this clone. CDR3 amino acids: CASSLESTNTGELFF. The DNA read from the CDR3 is TGTGCCAGCAGCTTAGAGAGCACCAACACCGGGGAG. The J gene is TRBJ2-2, the V gene TRBV11-2; no clear D. The read is 3 residues too short to cover the CDR3 end, so that end is filled in from the germline J gene. In germline, CDR1 is SGHAT, CDR2 FQNNGV. The V end lost 0 bases, the J end lost 2 bases, and 7 bases lay between the germline ends. This CDR3 is 15 amino acids long. The full variable domain, its missing parts supplied by reference TRBV11-2 and TRBJ2-2, is EAGVAQSPRYKIIEKRQSVAFWCNPISGHATLYWYQQILGQGPKLLIQFQNNGVVDDSQLPKDRFSAERLKGVDSTLKIQPAKLEDSAVYLCASSLESTNTGELFFGEGSRLTVL.

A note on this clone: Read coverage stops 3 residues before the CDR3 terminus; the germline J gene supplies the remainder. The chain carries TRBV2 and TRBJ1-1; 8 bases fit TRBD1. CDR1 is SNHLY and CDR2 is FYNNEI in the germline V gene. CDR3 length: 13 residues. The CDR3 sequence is CASSPDRASTAFF. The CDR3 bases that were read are TGTGCCAGCAGCCCGGACAGGGCGAGTACA.

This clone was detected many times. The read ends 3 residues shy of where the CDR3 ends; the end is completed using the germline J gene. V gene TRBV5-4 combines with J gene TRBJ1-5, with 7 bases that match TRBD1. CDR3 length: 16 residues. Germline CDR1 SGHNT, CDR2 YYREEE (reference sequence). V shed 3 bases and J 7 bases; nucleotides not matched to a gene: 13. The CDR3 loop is CASSYYLPGGGQPQHF. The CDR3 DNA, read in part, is TGTGCCAGCAGCTATTATCTTCCAGGGGGAGGGCAGCCC.

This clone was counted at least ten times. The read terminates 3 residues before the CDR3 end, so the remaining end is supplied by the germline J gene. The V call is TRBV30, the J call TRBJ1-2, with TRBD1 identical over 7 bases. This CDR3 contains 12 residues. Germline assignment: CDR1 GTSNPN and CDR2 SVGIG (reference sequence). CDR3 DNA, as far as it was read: TGTGCCTGGAGTGTAGGGGGCTTGGGC. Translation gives CAWSVGGLG. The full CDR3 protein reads CAWSVGGLGYTF.

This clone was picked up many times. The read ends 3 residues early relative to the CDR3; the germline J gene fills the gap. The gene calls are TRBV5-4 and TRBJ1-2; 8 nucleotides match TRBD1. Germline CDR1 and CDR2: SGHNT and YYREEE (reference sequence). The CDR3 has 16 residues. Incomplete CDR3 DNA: TGTGCCAGCAGTTACAATATAGGACAGGGAAGGTCAGGC. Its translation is CASSYNIGQGRSG. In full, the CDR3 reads CASSYNIGQGRSGYTF.

The sequenced CDR3 bases are TGCAGTGCTAGAGATACCCGGGGAGATGAA. Encoded protein: CSARDTRGDE. The full CDR3 reads CSARDTRGDEAFF. The rearrangement uses TRBV20-1 and TRBJ1-1; D remains ambiguous. Read data end 3 residues before the CDR3 end; the end is taken from the germline J gene. Germline V CDR1 and CDR2: DFQATT, SNEGSKA (reference sequence). V was cut by 0 bases and J by 7 bases, with 12 bases left in between. The CDR3 runs 13 residues.

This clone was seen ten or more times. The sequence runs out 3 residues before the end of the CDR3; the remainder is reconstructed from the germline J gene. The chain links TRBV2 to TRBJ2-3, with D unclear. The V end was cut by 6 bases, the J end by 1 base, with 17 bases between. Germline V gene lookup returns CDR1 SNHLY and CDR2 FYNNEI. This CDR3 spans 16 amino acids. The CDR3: CASSPRPWRRTDTQYF. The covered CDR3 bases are TGTGCCAGCAGCCCCCGGCCTTGGCGGCGCACAGATACG.

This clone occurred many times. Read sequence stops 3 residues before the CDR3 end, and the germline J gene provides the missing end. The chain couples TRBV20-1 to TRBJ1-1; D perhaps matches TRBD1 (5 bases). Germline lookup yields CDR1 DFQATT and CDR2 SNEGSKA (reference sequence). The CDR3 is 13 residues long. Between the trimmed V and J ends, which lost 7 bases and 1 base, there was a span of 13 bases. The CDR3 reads CSVPATANTEAFF. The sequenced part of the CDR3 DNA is TGCAGTGTCCCCGCGACAGCGAACACTGAA.

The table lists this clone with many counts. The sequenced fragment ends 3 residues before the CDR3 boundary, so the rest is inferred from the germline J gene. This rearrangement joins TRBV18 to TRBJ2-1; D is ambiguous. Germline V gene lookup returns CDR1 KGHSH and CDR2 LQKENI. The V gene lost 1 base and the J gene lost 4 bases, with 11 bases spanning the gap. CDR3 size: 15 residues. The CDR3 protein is CASSPLTSPYNEQFF. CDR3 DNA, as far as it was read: TGTGCCAGCTCACCACTGACAAGCCCTTACAATGAG. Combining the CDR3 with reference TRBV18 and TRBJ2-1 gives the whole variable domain NAGVMQNPRHLVRRRGQEARLRCSPMKGHSHVYWYRQLPEEGLKFMVYLQKENIIDESGMPKERFSAEFPKEGPSILRIQQVVRGDSAAYFCASSPLTSPYNEQFFGPGTRLTVL.

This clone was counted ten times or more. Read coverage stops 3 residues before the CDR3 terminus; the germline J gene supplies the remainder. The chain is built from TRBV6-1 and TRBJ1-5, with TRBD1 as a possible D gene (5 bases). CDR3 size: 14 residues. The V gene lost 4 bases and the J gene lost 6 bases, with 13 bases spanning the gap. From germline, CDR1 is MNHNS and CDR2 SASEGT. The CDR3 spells CASSGGGRSQPQHF. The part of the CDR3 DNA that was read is TGTGCCAGCAGTGGGGGGGGAAGGAGTCAGCCC.

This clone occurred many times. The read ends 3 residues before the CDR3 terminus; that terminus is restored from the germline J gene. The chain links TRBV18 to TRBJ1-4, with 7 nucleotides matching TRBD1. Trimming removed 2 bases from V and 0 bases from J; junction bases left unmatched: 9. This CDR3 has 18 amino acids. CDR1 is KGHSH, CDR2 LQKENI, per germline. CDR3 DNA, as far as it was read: TGTGCCAGCTCACCAAAGGGACAGAGTCTCACAACTAATGAAAAA. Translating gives CASSPKGQSLTTNEK. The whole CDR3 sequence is CASSPKGQSLTTNEKLFF.

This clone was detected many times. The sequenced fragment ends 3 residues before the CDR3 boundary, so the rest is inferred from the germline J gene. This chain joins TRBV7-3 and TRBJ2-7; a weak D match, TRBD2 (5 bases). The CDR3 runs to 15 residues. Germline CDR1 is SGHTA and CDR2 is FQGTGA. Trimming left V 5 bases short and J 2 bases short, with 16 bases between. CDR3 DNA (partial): TGTGCCAGCAGCCCTGGGGTAGCGTCAACCTACGAG. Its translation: CASSPGVASTYE. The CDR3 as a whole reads CASSPGVASTYEQYF.

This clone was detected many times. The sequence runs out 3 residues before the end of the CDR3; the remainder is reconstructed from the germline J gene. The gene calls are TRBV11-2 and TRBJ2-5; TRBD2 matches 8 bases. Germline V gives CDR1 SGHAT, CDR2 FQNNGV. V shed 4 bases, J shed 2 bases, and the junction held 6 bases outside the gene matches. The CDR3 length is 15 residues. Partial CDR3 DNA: TGTGCCAGCAGCTCCGGTCGCGGGAGGCAAGAGACC. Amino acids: CASSSGRGRQET. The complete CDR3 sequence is CASSSGRGRQETQYF.

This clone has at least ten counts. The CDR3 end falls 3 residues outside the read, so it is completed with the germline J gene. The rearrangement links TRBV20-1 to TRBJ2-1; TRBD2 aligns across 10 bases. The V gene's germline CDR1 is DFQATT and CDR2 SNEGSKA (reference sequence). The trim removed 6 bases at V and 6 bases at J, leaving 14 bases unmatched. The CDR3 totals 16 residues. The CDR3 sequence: CSATKREGHRGNEQFF. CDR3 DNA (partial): TGCAGTGCCACTAAGCGGGAGGGCCATCGGGGCAATGAG.

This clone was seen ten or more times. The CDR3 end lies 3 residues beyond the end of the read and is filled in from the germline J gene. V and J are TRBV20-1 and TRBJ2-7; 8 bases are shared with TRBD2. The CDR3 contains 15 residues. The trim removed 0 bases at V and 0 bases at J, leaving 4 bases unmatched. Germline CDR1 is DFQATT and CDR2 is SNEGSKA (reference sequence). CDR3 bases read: TGCAGTGCTAGAGATTCACTAGCGGCCTCCTACGAG. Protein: CSARDSLAASYE. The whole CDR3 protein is CSARDSLAASYEQYF.

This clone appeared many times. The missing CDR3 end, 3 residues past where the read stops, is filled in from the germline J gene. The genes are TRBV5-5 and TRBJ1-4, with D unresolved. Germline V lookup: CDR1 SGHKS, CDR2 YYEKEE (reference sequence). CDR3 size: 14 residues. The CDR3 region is CASSLGQPQGKLFF. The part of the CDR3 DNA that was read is TGTGCCAGCAGCTTGGGTCAGCCCCAAGGGAAA.

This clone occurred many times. This chain's CDR3 is CASSLDLRGHGELFF. The covered CDR3 bases are TGTGCCAGCAGCTTAGATCTAAGAGGGCACGGGGAG. The chain employs TRBV11-3 and TRBJ2-2, with D tentatively TRBD2 (5 bases). The read comes to an end 3 residues before the CDR3 does, leaving the germline J gene to fill in the end. V dropped 0 bases and J dropped 7 bases, with 12 bases sitting between them. Looked up from germline, CDR1 is SGHNT and CDR2 is YENEEA. The CDR3 covers 15 residues.

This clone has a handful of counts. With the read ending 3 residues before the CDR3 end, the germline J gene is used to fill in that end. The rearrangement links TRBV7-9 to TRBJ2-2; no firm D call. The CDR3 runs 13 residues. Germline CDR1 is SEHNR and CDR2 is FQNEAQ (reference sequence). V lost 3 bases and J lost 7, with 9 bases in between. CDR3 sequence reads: CASSFPGGGELFF. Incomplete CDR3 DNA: TGTGCCAGCAGCTTCCCGGGTGGCGGGGAG.

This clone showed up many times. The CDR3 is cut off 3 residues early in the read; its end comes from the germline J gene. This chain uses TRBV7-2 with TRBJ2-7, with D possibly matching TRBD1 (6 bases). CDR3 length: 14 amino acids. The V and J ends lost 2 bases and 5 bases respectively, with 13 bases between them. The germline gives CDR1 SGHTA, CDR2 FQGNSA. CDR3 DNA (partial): TGTGCCAGCAGCTTAACGTTGGGGGCCCACGAG. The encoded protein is CASSLTLGAHE. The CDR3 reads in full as CASSLTLGAHEQYF.

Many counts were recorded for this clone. The DNA read from the CDR3 is TGTGCCAGCAGTGAAGCGGGACTAGCGCTATTTGAG. Translation: CASSEAGLALFE. The whole CDR3 sequence reads CASSEAGLALFEQFF. The gene calls are TRBV6-1 and TRBJ2-1, with TRBD2 matching 10 bases. The read is 3 residues too short to cover the CDR3 end, so that end is filled in from the germline J gene. This CDR3 comprises 15 residues. J was trimmed by 9 bases and V by 0 bases; bases with no gene match: 5. The germline gives CDR1 MNHNS, CDR2 SASEGT.